This T cell receptor (beta chain) comes out of a study of shared clonotypes between healthy human individuals. It was across several immunoSEQ plates that each subset's genomic DNA was evenly split. The replicate PCRs on unsorted PBMC were given around 280 ng DNA, which is 25,000 to 35,000 T cell genomes. TCRdb keeps only in-frame clones here, not all; method: immunoSEQ multiplex PCR. Altogether hundreds of thousands of clones are present, 70% to 80% being singletons, with the ten largest covering more than 10%. Donors had no recently reported acute infections or vaccinations and were HIV-negative. Study-level results: Tissues were not sampled, only blood, and their repertoires likely differ.

Per germline, CDR1 KGHSH and CDR2 LQKENI. The CDR3 loop spans 16 amino acids. Losses at the gene ends were 6 bases for V and 8 bases for J; bases not matched to a gene: 7. As to this clone: The antigen is unknown.

V gene TRBV18 combines with J gene TRBJ2-1, with 16 bases matching TRBD2. Sequenced: PBMCs. The clonotype originates from a woman aged 40 to 50 in good health. Some clones in this sample may be carry-over from other donors' samples. The CDR3 spells CASSPGTSGRADEQFF. CDR3 DNA: TGTGCCAGCTCCCCCGGGACTAGCGGGAGGGCGGATGAGCAGTTCTTC.